This T cell receptor beta chain was identified in a study of shared clonotypes between healthy human individuals. Germline V gene sequence: CDR1 SGHKS, CDR2 YYEKEE (reference sequence). The CDR3 totals 14 residues. Trimming left V 1 base short and J 1 base short, with 8 bases between. Only in-frame clones appear in the TCRdb table, and some are missing; sequencing was by immunoSEQ multiplex PCR. Here the sample spans some 580,000 clones, around 97% being singletons. The source of this sequence is a woman in her 30s in good health. The sample taken for sequencing was naive CD4+ T cells sorted from blood. Subset indicated: CD45RA+ positively selected. The rearrangement uses TRBV5-5 and TRBJ1-1; no definite D call. The CDR3 protein is CASSLKSRNTEAFF. The CDR3, as DNA: TGTGCCAGCAGCTTGAAGAGCAGGAACACTGAAGCTTTCTTT. The full variable domain, completed using reference TRBV5-5 and TRBJ1-1, is DAGVTQSPTHLIKTRGQQVTLRCSPISGHKSVSWYQQVLGQGPQFIFQYYEKEERGRGNFPDRFSARQFPNYSSELNVNALLLGDSALYLCASSLKSRNTEAFFGQGTRLTVV.